This T cell receptor beta chain was found in a study of shared clonotypes between healthy human individuals (dated by TCRdb to about 2020). For the study in its entirety: The cohort included a few men and a couple of women between 18 and 49 years of age. Each donor's leukapheresis produced roughly between roughly 0.94 and 9.5 billion PBMCs. Blood TCR repertoires of roughly five healthy adults were deeply sequenced to estimate repertoire size and the extent of clonotype sharing between individuals. For each donor, CD4 naive and CD4 memory were each given three plates, CD8 naive was given two plates, and CD8 memory was given one plate. To increase sequencing depth and limit assay-specific biases, TCR repertoire library preparation and sequencing were carried out by different laboratories using diverse techniques.

Using the deep immunoSEQ assay, multiplex PCR amplified TCR CDR3 regions from genomic DNA. Extracted genomic DNA from each cell subset was spread evenly across all wells of several immunoSEQ 96-well plates, with each plate serving as a replicate. For sorted subsets, each replicate PCR was loaded with around 220 ng genomic DNA, equivalent to 25,000 to 35,000 T cell genomes. Purified libraries were measured with a Qubit 3.0 fluorometer, size-checked on a Bioanalyzer 2100, and measured again with the KAPA Library Quantification kit. Each immunoSEQ 96-well plate was sequenced on its own single-read 150-cycle Illumina NextSeq 550 flow cell. In the source study's methods: Because the immunoSEQ output included only junctional sequences and no quality scores, the filtering could not be the same as the filtering used for full-length reads. Sequences were annotated with PyIR, a Python wrapper for IgBLAST v1.9, and V/J genes and CDR3 were assigned using IMGT germline references. Reads were filtered out if the reads had weak V/J assignments (E-value above 1e-6), no CDR3, stop codons, out-of-frame junctions, or ambiguous translated residues. V3J clonotypes were defined by identical inferred V gene, J gene, and CDR3 amino acid sequence. The percentage overlap between two repertoires was calculated by dividing the number of shared unique clonotypes by the size of the smaller repertoire. Three approaches were used to assess repertoire richness: RTK rarefaction, the Chao1 estimator, and Recon v2.1 estimates of unobserved clonotypes. For all TCRbeta clonotypes obtained by the gDNA method from a few donors, generation probabilities were computed with OLGA. Not all clones reach the TCRdb copy of this immuneACCESS table, which keeps in-frame sequences only. Checked studies attribute under half of the gap to unresolved V genes and leave the rest unexplained. V, J and clone size derive from that table, while D and trimming were established from the DNA sequence. Recorded for this sample are nearly 600,000 clones; roughly 96% of them occurred a single time. 0.11% of the sample lies in the top ten.

Deletion took 3 bases off V and 2 bases off J, with a span of 13 bases between the germline ends. CDR1 and CDR2 (PRHDT, FYEKMQ) derive from the germline V gene (reference sequence). The CDR3, cysteine through phenylalanine, is 15 amino acids long. The DNA shown is the 45-base CDR3, in frame from base 1. What the study reported, not specific to this receptor: Larger estimated clonotype richness was generally found for naive subsets than for memory subsets. Sharing across a handful of donors was observed for about 4.8% of naive CD4, over 3% of naive CD8, roughly 2.3% of memory CD4, and roughly 0.4% of memory CD8 clonotypes. Rarefaction of sorted-subset datasets indicated incomplete sequencing despite the large sequencing depth. Pairwise subsampling led to the expectation that sequencing depth would affect the degree of clonotype sharing among donors. Compared with non-shared clonotypes, the clonotypes found in all four sorted-subset donors had higher generation probabilities. The genetic and exposure-history diversity represented was limited by the small number of donors. Only blood was sampled, and tissue TCR repertoires likely differ from those in blood.

Comment on this clone: No cognate antigen has been identified for it. No much larger clonotype is one base removed from it; base qualities were not supplied.

CD8 naive samples consisted of CD45RO-negative cells that were positively selected for CCR7, yielding a CD45RA+CCR7+ population without TemRA cells. The donors were healthy, HIV-negative adults who had no recently reported acute infections or vaccinations. Every donor was a Caucasian adult living in Nashville, Tennessee, USA. After blood collection by leukapheresis, PBMCs were isolated using Ficoll-Histopaque density gradient centrifugation and then cryopreserved in the vapor phase of liquid nitrogen. Purity and quantity of every magnetically sorted T cell population were checked by analytical flow cytometry. From each sorted fraction, genomic DNA was isolated and quantified by UV absorbance on a Nanodrop 2000c.

This receptor was taken from a woman between 25 and 40 years old in good health. Sequencing was performed on naive CD8+ T cells sorted from blood. Per the publication, the cell subset or site label means: CD45RA+CCR7+. Recombination linked TRBV13 to TRBJ2-5; the D gene remains uncertain. Here the CDR3 is given as CASSLTATLQETQYF. The DNA sequence follows: TGTGCCAGCAGCTTGACCGCGACCCTACAAGAGACCCAGTACTTC.